This TCR beta chain came from a study of shared clonotypes between healthy human individuals. At the level of the study: Each donor contributed plates that comprised three CD4 naive, three CD4 memory, two CD8 naive and one CD8 memory. Findings and limits, study-wide: Some clonotypes were shared by all four sorted-subset donors, while others were not shared. The non-shared ones had lower generation probabilities than the shared ones.

This table comes from immunoSEQ multiplex PCR, and its TCRdb copy is limited to in-frame clones, with some not included. This table has about 1.5 million clones, approximately 98% appearing once. Worth noting for this clone: The antigen is not known.

Only Caucasian adults living in Nashville, Tennessee made up the donor group. This CDR3 spans 15 amino acids. V lost 5 bases to trimming and J lost 1 base, with 13 bases between them. CDR1 is MNHEY and CDR2 is SVGAGI in the germline V gene. V is TRBV6-5 and J is TRBJ2-3, with D perhaps matching TRBD2 (5 bases). The sample was naive CD4+ T cells sorted from blood. The sample's subset: CD45RA+ positively selected. The sequence derives from a man in his thirties or forties in good health. The CDR3 protein is CASSRPGMGTDTQYF. DNA of the CDR3: TGTGCCAGCAGTCGTCCCGGGATGGGCACAGATACGCAGTATTTT.